A single T cell receptor beta chain is shown here with its context. Its antigen remains unidentified. This sample was taken from a study of cytomegalovirus exposure and HLA in healthy donors. Overall study results and limits: It was reported that the classifier diagnosed cytomegalovirus status with high specificity and sensitivity in both the original and validation cohorts. Most CMV-associated TCR beta chains appeared HLA-restricted in a later analysis. With later analysis, a missense DCLRE1C variant became linked to TCR beta V- and J-gene trimming.

V lost 6 bases to trimming and J lost 0 bases; unmatched junction nucleotides: 14. Germline CDR1 reads SQVTM; CDR2 reads ANQGSEA. This CDR3 spans 16 amino acids. With 60 Vbeta and 13 Jbeta primers, the PCR was carried out. Using immunoSEQ multiplex PCR, the repertoire was profiled, and TCRdb retains in-frame clones only, with some absent. The sample has 55,000 to 75,000 clones. V is TRBV29-1 and J is TRBJ2-7; 7 positions match TRBD1. The receptor's source is a male donor in good health and CMV-seronegative. The sequenced material came from PBMCs. CDR3 region: CSVRPGQEADSYEQYF. The CDR3 DNA is TGCAGCGTCAGACCCGGACAGGAAGCGGACTCCTACGAGCAGTACTTC.